The clone carrying this TCR beta chain is medium-sized (0.01 to 0.1%) by share. The source of the sample is a study of blood T cell repertoires in COVID-19. Whole-study context: Donors in the United States, Italy and Spain gave samples during acute or convalescent COVID-19.

V lost 4 bases and J 5 bases, leaving 16 bases between the germline ends. The CDR3 length is 15 residues. Germline loops: CDR1 SGHRS, CDR2 YFSETQ. Original data processing: Estimates of nucleated cell counts were drawn from the amplification of reference gene primers. Assay: immunoSEQ multiplex PCR; the TCRdb copy retains only in-frame clones and omits some. Clone size and the V and J calls come from that table; the DNA yielded D and trimming. The sample contains some 94,000 clones, around nine tenths of which appear only once. The origin of this receptor is a woman aged 60 to 75 with COVID-19, enrolled during active disease. The chain recombines TRBV5-1 with TRBJ2-1; weak D call: TRBD2 (6 bases). The sequenced sample consisted of peripheral blood. The CDR3 DNA is TGCGCCAGCAGCAGCGGGCTAGCTAGCCACAATGAGCAGTTCTTC. Translating gives CASSSGLASHNEQFF.